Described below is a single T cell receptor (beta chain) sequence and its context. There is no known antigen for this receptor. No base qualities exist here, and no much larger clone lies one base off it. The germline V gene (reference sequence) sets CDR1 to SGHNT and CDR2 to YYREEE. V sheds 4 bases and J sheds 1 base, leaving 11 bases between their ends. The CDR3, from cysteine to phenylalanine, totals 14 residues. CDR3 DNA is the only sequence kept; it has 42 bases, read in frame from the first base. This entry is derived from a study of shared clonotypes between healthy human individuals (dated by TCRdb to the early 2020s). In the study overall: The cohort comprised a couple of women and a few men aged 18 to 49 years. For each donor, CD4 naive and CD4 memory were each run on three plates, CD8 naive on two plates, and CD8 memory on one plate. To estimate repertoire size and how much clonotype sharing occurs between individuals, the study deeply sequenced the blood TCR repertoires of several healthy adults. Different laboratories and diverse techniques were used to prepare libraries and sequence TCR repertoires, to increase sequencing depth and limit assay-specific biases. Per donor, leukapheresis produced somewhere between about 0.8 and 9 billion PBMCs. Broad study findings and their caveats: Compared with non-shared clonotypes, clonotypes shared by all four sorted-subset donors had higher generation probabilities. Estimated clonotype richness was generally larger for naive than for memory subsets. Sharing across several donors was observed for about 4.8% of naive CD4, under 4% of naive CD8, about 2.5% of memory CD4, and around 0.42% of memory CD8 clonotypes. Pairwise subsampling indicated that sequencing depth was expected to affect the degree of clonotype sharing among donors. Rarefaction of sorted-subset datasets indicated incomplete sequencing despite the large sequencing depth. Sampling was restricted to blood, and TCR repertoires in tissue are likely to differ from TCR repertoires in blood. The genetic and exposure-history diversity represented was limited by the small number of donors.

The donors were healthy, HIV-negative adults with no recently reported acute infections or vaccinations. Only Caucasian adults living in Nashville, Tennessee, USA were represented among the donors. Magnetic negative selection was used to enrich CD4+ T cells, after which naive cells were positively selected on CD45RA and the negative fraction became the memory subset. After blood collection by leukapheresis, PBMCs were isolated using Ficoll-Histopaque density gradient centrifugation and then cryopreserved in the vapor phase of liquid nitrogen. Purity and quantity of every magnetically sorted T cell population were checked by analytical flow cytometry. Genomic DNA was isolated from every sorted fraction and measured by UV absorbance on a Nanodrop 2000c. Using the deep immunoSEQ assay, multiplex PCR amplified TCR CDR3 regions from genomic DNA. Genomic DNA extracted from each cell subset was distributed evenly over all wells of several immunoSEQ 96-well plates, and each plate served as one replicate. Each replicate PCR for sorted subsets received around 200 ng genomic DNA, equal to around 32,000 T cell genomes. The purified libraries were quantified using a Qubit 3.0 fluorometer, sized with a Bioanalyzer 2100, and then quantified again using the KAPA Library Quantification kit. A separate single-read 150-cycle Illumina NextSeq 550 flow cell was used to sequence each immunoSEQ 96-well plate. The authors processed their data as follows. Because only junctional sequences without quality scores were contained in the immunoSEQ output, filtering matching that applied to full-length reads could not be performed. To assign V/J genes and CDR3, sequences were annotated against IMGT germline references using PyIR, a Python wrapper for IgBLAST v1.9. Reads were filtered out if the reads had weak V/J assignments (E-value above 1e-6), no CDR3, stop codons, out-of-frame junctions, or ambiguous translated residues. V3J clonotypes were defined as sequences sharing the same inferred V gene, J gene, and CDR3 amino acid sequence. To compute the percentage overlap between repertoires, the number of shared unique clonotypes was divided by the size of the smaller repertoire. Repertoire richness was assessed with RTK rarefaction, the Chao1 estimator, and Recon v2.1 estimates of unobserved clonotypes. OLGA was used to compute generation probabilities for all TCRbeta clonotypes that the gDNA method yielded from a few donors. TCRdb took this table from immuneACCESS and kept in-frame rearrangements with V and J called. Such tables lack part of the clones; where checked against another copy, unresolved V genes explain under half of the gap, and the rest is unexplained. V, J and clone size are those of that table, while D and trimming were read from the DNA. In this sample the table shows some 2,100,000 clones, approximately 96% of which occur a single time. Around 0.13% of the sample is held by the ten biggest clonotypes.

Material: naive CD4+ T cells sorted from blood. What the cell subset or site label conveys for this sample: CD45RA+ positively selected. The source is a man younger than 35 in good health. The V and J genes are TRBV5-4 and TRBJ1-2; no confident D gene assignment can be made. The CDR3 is CASSLMVGNYGYTF. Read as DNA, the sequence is TGTGCCAGCAGCCTAATGGTGGGTAACTATGGCTACACCTTC. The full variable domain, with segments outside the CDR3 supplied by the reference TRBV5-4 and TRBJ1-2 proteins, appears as ETGVTQSPTHLIKTRGQQVTLRCSSQSGHNTVSWYQQALGQGPQFIFQYYREEENGRGNFPPRFSGLQFPNYSSELNVNALELDDSALYLCASSLMVGNYGYTFGSGTRLTVV.